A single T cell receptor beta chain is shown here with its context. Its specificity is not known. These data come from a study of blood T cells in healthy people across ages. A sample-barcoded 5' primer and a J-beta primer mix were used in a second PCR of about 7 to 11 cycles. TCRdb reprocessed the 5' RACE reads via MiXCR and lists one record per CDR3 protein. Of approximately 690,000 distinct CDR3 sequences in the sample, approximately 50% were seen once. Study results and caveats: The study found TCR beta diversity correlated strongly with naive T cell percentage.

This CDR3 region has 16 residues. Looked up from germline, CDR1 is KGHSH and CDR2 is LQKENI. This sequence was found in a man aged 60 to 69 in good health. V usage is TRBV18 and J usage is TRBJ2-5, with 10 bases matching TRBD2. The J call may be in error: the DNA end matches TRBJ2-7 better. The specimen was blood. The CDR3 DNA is TGTGCCAGCTCTCCAAGCGGGGGGGCTAATACTTACGAGCAGTACTTC. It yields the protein CASSPSGGANTYEQYF.